Included here is one T cell receptor beta chain sequence, with context. Repertoires were generated with immunoSEQ multiplex PCR, while TCRdb's copy carries only in-frame clones and drops some. In the table there are a few hundred thousand clones, approximately 85% of which are singletons. This specimen comes from a study of blood T cell repertoires in COVID-19. Study information: The cDNA or gDNA used as material had been derived from T cells, B-cell-depleted T cells, or PBMCs.

CDR3 length equals 16 residues. Unmatched junction bases numbered 12, after V lost 6 bases and J lost 4 bases. Looked up from germline, CDR1 is MNHNY and CDR2 is SVGAGI (reference sequence). This TCR came from a man aged 45 to 65 with active or convalescent COVID-19. Material for sequencing was peripheral blood. The chain combines TRBV6-6 with TRBJ1-3, with TRBD1 matching over 7 bases. Written as DNA, the CDR3 is TGTGCCAGCAGCCCTCACACGACAGGGCGGGGAAACACCATATATTTT. Translation: CASSPHTTGRGNTIYF.